This T cell receptor beta chain was retrieved from a study of T cells in Graves' hyperthyroidism and ophthalmopathy. Overall study: The blood sample was taken at first diagnosis, before treatment began. Study-wide points: Also found in blood were most expanded thyroid clonotypes above 0.001.

TCR beta CDR3 sequences were amplified from RNA transcripts. First-round RT-PCR targeting the TCR CDR3 was performed with the HTBI primer set. TCRdb re-called the multiplex PCR reads with MiXCR, one entry per CDR3 protein. The data contain around 580,000 distinct CDR3 sequences, 15% to 20% of them singletons. As for this clonotype: Its antigen remains unknown.

Per the germline V gene, CDR1 is SGHNT and CDR2 is YENEEA. The CDR3 has 15 residues. With 4 bases removed from V and 5 bases from J, the gap between germline ends came to 17 bases. An absence of ophthalmopathy progression within 18 months meant stable Graves' hyperthyroidism. Lactation, pregnancy, other autoimmune disease or uncontrolled infection led to exclusion of patients. This receptor was obtained from a woman between 18 and 29 years old with Graves' hyperthyroidism. The chain joins TRBV11-3 to TRBJ1-1; no clear D gene. Sequencing was performed on blood. The CDR3 sequence: CASSSPRGGRTEAFF. The CDR3 DNA reads TGTGCCAGCAGCTCCCCTCGGGGAGGACGGACTGAAGCTTTCTTT.